The clone carrying this T cell receptor beta chain was counted between two and nine times. The V and J ends lost 1 base and 3 bases respectively, with 0 bases between them. CDR3 length equals 11 residues. Germline values: CDR1 SGHDT, CDR2 YYEEEE. Clones were read by immunoSEQ multiplex PCR, and TCRdb kept only the in-frame ones, dropping some. The sample contains about 130,000 clones, roughly 89% of which appear only once. This entry comes from a study of control samples from healthy donors and cancer patients. The receptor was isolated from a man aged 18-30 years in good health. This chain connects TRBV5-6 to TRBJ2-3; D remains unclear. Material: blood. This CDR3 is CASSLTDTQYF. CDR3 sequence (DNA): TGTGCCAGCAGCTTGACAGATACGCAGTATTTT.